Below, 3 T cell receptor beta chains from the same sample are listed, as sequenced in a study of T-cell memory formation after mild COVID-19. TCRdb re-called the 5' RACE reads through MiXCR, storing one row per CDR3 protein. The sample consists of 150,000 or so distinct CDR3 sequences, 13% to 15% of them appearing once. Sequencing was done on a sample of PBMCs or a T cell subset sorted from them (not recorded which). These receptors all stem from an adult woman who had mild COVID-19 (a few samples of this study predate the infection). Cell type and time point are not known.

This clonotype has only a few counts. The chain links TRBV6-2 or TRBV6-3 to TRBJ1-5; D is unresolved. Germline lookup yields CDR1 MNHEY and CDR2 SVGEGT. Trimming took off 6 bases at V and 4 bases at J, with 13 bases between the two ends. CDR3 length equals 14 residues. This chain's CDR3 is CASRMGPRNQPQHF. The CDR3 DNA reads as TGTGCCAGCAGGATGGGTCCGCGGAATCAGCCCCAGCATTTT.

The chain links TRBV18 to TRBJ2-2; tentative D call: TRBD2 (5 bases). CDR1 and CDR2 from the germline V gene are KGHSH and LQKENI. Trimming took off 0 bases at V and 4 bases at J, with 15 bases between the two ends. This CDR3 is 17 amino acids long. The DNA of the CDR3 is TGTGCCAGCTCACCACCCCTAGCACGGGGTCCCACCGGGGAGCTGTTTTTT. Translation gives CASSPPLARGPTGELFF.

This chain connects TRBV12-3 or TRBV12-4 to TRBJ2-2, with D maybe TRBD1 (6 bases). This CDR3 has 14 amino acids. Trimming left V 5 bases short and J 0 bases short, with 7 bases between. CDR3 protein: CASSRQANTGELFF. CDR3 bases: TGTGCCAGCAGTAGACAGGCGAACACCGGGGAGCTGTTTTTT.